This TCR beta chain appears in the sequencing data of a study of blood T cell repertoires in COVID-19. V gave up 2 bases and J gave up 4 bases, with 16 bases separating them. The CDR3 loop spans 16 amino acids. Germline V lookup: CDR1 LGHDT, CDR2 YNNKEL (reference sequence). Method: immunoSEQ multiplex PCR; TCRdb's copy keeps in-frame clones and lacks some. Of approximately 470,000 clones in the sample, around 90% were seen once. Cohort 3 recovery required two negative PCRs, clearance, or symptom resolution. This chain links TRBV3-1 (or the pseudogene TRBV3-2) with TRBJ2-3, with a possible D match to TRBD1 (5 bases). Sequencing input: PBMCs or T cells enriched from blood (not recorded which). This TCR derives from a woman between 18 and 29 years old who had recovered from COVID-19. The CDR3 nucleotides are TGTGCCAGCAGCCAATCAGGCATCCAGGGCGCAGATACGCAGTATTTT. As protein: CASSQSGIQGADTQYF.